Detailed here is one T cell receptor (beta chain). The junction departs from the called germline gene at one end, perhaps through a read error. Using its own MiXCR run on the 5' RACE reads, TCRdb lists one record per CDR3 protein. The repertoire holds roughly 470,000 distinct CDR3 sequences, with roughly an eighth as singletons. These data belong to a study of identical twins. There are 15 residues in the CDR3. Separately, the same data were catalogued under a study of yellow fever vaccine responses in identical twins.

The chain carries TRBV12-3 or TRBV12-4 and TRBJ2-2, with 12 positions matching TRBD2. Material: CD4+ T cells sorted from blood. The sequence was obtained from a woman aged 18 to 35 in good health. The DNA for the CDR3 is TGTGCCAGCAGTCTAGCGGGAGGGCCTCCCGGGGAGCTGTTTTTT. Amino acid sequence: CASSLAGGPPGELFF.